The 25 T cell receptor beta chains reported below all come from one sample, sequenced in a study of radiotherapy plus CTLA-4 blockade in lung cancer. Libraries were prepared by immunoSEQ multiplex PCR; TCRdb keeps only in-frame clonotypes and omits some of them. The sample yields approximately 80,000 clones, 70% to 85% seen once. Here the sequenced sample was peripheral blood, taken from a patient treated with radiotherapy plus ipilimumab. The receptors stem from a human donor with non-small cell lung cancer whose response to radiotherapy plus ipilimumab could not be evaluated.

This chain joins TRBV2 and TRBJ2-3; TRBD2 matches at 8 bases. This CDR3 contains 15 residues. In germline, CDR1 is SNHLY, CDR2 FYNNEI. V trimming: 8 bases; J trimming: 5 bases; junction bases outside the gene matches: 12. The CDR3 here is CASQLAGPFIDTQYF. The CDR3, as DNA: TGTGCCAGCCAATTAGCGGGGCCTTTCATAGATACGCAGTATTTT.

The chain employs TRBV5-1 and TRBJ2-1; 7 positions agree with TRBD1. Germline values: CDR1 SGHRS, CDR2 YFSETQ. With 0 bases clipped from V and 5 bases from J, the junction kept 2 bases outside the gene matches. The CDR3 runs to 14 residues. As DNA, the CDR3 is TGCGCCAGCAGCTTGGGTGGGACAGACAATGAGCAGTTCTTC. Amino acids: CASSLGGTDNEQFF.

This chain connects TRBV2 to TRBJ1-1, with 9 positions matching TRBD1. Unmatched junction bases numbered 6, after V lost 5 bases and J lost 5 bases. The CDR3 loop spans 14 amino acids. Germline CDR1 SNHLY, CDR2 FYNNEI. The CDR3 bases are TGTGCCAGCAGTACCGAGACAGGGGGGACTGAAGCTTTCTTT. Translating gives CASSTETGGTEAFF.

The chain combines TRBV27 with TRBJ1-1; D ambiguous. Germline V gives CDR1 MNHEY, CDR2 SMNVEV (reference sequence). The CDR3 covers 14 residues. V was pared by 6 bases and J by 0 bases, with 11 bases between. In nucleotides, the CDR3 is TGTGCCAGCAGCTACACAGATATGAACACTGAAGCTTTCTTT. This gives the protein CASSYTDMNTEAFF.

V gene TRBV6-1 combines with J gene TRBJ1-5; TRBD1 aligns across 8 bases. Germline values: CDR1 MNHNS, CDR2 SASEGT. The CDR3 is 14 amino acids. Germline trimming cut 5 bases from V and 7 bases from J; bases unmatched to any gene: 7. This chain's CDR3 is CASSTQGAQQPQHF. CDR3 nucleotides: TGTGCCAGCAGTACCCAGGGGGCCCAACAGCCCCAGCATTTT.

V gene TRBV4-3 combines with J gene TRBJ2-7; 9 bases match TRBD2. The CDR3 is 15 residues long. Germline V lookup: CDR1 LGHNA, CDR2 YSLEER. V dropped 0 bases and J dropped 4; count of bases not matched to a gene: 4. As DNA, the CDR3 is TGCGCCAGCAGCCAAGAAGCGGGGGGACAATACGAGCAGTACTTC. Translated, it gives CASSQEAGGQYEQYF.

The rearrangement links TRBV10-1 to TRBJ2-3; the match to TRBD2 covers 14 bases. CDR1 is WNHNN, CDR2 SYGVQD, per germline (reference sequence). With 6 bases clipped from V and 1 base from J, the junction kept 9 bases outside the gene matches. This CDR3 region has 18 residues. The DNA of the CDR3 is TGCGCCAGCAGCTGGGGGACTAGCGGGAGAAGGGGCACAGATACGCAGTATTTT. This encodes CASSWGTSGRRGTDTQYF.

As concerns this clone: This specimen includes other DNA sequences encoding the same CDR3. This sequence joins TRBV10-3 and TRBJ1-6; 7 nucleotides align to TRBD1. V was pared by 6 bases and J by 0 bases, with 2 bases of the junction left unmatched. Germline-derived CDR1 and CDR2 are ENHRY and SYGVKD. The CDR3 extends over 15 amino acids. Here the CDR3 DNA reads TGTGCCATCAGCCGGACAGGCTCCTATAATTCACCCCTCCACTTT. It yields the protein CAISRTGSYNSPLHF.

This rearrangement joins TRBV7-9 to TRBJ1-4; 7 bases match TRBD1. The V segment lost 4 bases and the J segment 4 bases; nucleotides outside the gene matches: 12. Per the germline V gene, CDR1 is SEHNR and CDR2 is FQNEAQ (reference sequence). The CDR3 loop spans 17 amino acids. Here the CDR3 DNA reads TGTGCCAGCAGCTCCCTGACTTGGACAGGAGTTAATGAAAAACTGTTTTTT. Its translation: CASSSLTWTGVNEKLFF.

In this sample, this clone turned up once. This chain connects TRBV15 to TRBJ1-2; TRBD1 matches 7 bases. CDR1 is LNHNV and CDR2 is YYDKDF in the germline V gene (reference sequence). The junction had 8 bases not matched to a gene; V was cut back by 4 bases and J by 6 bases. The CDR3 spans 14 residues. The CDR3 region has the DNA TGTGCCACCAGCACGACAGGGTTGGTTGATGGCTACACCTTC. It translates to CATSTTGLVDGYTF.

This clone has more than one count but fewer than ten. The gene calls are TRBV19 and TRBJ1-3; D ambiguous. Germline V lookup: CDR1 LNHDA, CDR2 SQIVND (reference sequence). V shed 6 bases and J shed 6 bases, with 15 bases lying between them. The CDR3 is made up of 14 amino acids. This CDR3 is CASSGLTAVNTIYF. The DNA for the CDR3 is TGTGCCAGTAGCGGTTTAACAGCTGTAAACACCATATATTTT.

The J gene is TRBJ1-2, the V gene TRBV2; the D is unclear. Germline V gives CDR1 SNHLY, CDR2 FYNNEI. The CDR3 has 11 amino acids. V was shortened by 3 bases and J by 4 bases, with 3 bases between the two germline ends. The CDR3: CASSDSYGYTF. The CDR3 DNA is TGTGCCAGCAGTGACAGCTATGGCTACACCTTC.

The chain joins TRBV2 to TRBJ2-7; D is possibly TRBD2 (5 bases). CDR1 and CDR2 from the germline V gene are SNHLY and FYNNEI. The CDR3 totals 13 residues. V was pared by 7 bases and J by 0 bases, with 10 bases between. Here the CDR3 DNA reads TGTGCCAGCATTCCGGGAAGCTCCTACGAGCAGTACTTC. Translating it yields CASIPGSSYEQYF.

The chain links TRBV11-3 to TRBJ2-2, with TRBD2 identical over 9 bases. V lost 5 bases, J lost 1 base, and 8 bases stayed unmatched. Looked up from germline, CDR1 is SGHNT and CDR2 is YENEEA. This CDR3 region has 17 residues. The CDR3 sequence is CASSPLSGRRNTGELFF. In nucleotides, the CDR3 is TGTGCCAGCAGCCCTCTAAGCGGGAGGAGGAACACCGGGGAGCTGTTTTTT.

The rearrangement joins TRBV19 to TRBJ2-3; 10 bases agree with TRBD2. The CDR3 extends over 18 amino acids. The V segment lost 4 bases and the J segment 4 bases; nucleotides outside the gene matches: 14. CDR1 and CDR2 (germline): LNHDA, SQIVND (reference sequence). CDR3: CASSTVGSGRLFADTQYF. In DNA, the CDR3 is TGTGCCAGTAGTACGGTCGGTAGCGGGAGGTTGTTCGCAGATACGCAGTATTTT.

This clone was detected only a few times. This sequence joins TRBV4-1 and TRBJ2-1; 10 nucleotides line up with TRBD2. The CDR3 length is 15 residues. The trim removed 4 bases at V and 1 base at J, leaving 1 base unmatched. Germline V CDR1 and CDR2: MGHRA, YSYEKL. The CDR3 loop is CASSLAGGSYNEQFF. DNA of the CDR3: TGCGCCAGCAGCCTAGCGGGAGGATCCTACAATGAGCAGTTCTTC.

This chain connects TRBV7-6 to TRBJ2-5, with D unresolved. The CDR3 covers 14 residues. Per germline, CDR1 SGHVS and CDR2 FNYEAQ. V was trimmed by 0 bases and J by 1 base, leaving 6 bases between them. This CDR3 reads CASSLALFQETQYF. CDR3 DNA sequence: TGTGCCAGCAGCTTAGCACTGTTCCAAGAGACCCAGTACTTC.

A few counts support this clone. The chain couples TRBV7-6 to TRBJ2-1; tentatively, D is TRBD2 (5 bases). This CDR3 contains 16 residues. The V gene lost 1 base and the J gene lost 6 bases, with 16 bases spanning the gap. CDR1 and CDR2 from the germline V gene are SGHVS and FNYEAQ. The CDR3 here is CASSLESSVLGNEQFF. The CDR3 DNA reads as TGTGCCAGCAGCTTAGAGAGTAGCGTATTAGGCAATGAGCAGTTCTTC.

This clone was picked up a small number of times. Relative to the germline gene, one junction end is altered; a read error may explain this. The genes are TRBV4-1 and TRBJ2-5, with 9 bases fitting TRBD2. Germline loops: CDR1 MGHRA, CDR2 YSYEKL. The CDR3 has 14 amino acids. CDR3 sequence: CASSQELAGETQYF. The CDR3 nucleotides read TGTGCCAGCAGCCAAGAACTAGCGGGAGAGACCCAGTACTTC.

This rearrangement joins TRBV5-1 to TRBJ1-1; a weak D match, TRBD1 (6 bases). This CDR3 is built from 16 residues. The germline V gene encodes CDR1 SGHRS and CDR2 YFSETQ. With 3 bases removed from V and 2 bases from J, the gap between germline ends came to 17 bases. The CDR3 spells CASSSHLGQRNTEAFF. The CDR3 DNA follows: TGCGCCAGCAGCTCCCACCTTGGACAGAGAAACACTGAAGCTTTCTTT.

The rearrangement links TRBV7-8 to TRBJ2-6; D gene unclear. This CDR3 has 16 amino acids. CDR1 and CDR2 (germline): SGHVS, FQNEAQ. V gave up 1 base and J gave up 0 bases, with 7 bases separating them. CDR3 bases: TGTGCCAGCAGCTTAGTGAGCGACTCTGGGGCCAACGTCCTGACTTTC. It yields the protein CASSLVSDSGANVLTF.

This clone showed up just once. The gene calls are TRBV11-2 and TRBJ2-3; D perhaps matches TRBD2 (6 bases). The CDR3 runs 17 residues. The germline gives CDR1 SGHAT, CDR2 FQNNGV. Trimming stripped 2 bases from V and 0 bases from J, with 15 bases between. The CDR3 protein is CASSLSRAGSSTDTQYF. DNA of the CDR3: TGTGCCAGCAGCTTATCCAGGGCGGGATCAAGCACAGATACGCAGTATTTT.

The V call is TRBV6-5, the J call TRBJ1-1; D is possibly TRBD1 (5 bases). The V end lost 6 bases, the J end lost 3 bases, and 11 bases lay between the germline ends. CDR3 size: 13 residues. Germline V CDR1 and CDR2: MNHEY, SVGAGI. CDR3 sequence (DNA): TGTGCCAGCAGGCCCCCAGGGTACACTGAAGCTTTCTTT. It translates to CASRPPGYTEAFF.

The CDR3 DNA sequence: TGTGCCAGCAGTGGGGGGCTAGCGGGGAACAATGAGCAGTTCTTC. Amino acids: CASSGGLAGNNEQFF. This rearrangement joins TRBV2 to TRBJ2-1; TRBD2 agrees at 9 bases. V gave up 4 bases and J gave up 5 bases; unmatched junction bases: 6. CDR1 SNHLY and CDR2 FYNNEI come from the germline V gene. This CDR3 region has 15 residues. Supplemented by reference TRBV2 and TRBJ2-1, the full variable domain reads EPEVTQTPSHQVTQMGQEVILRCVPISNHLYFYWYRQILGQKVEFLVSFYNNEISEKSEIFDDQFSVERPDGSNFTLKIRSTKLEDSAMYFCASSGGLAGNNEQFFGPGTRLTVL.

The chain links TRBV28 to TRBJ1-3; unclear D gene. Germline V CDR1 and CDR2: MDHEN, SYDVKM. This CDR3 spans 13 amino acids. The V gene lost 6 bases and the J gene lost 2 bases, with 8 bases spanning the gap. The CDR3 DNA reads as TGTGCCAGCAGGAGAGATCCTGGAAACACCATATATTTT. Its protein is CASRRDPGNTIYF.